What follows describes a single T cell receptor (beta chain). No antigen is known for it. This specimen comes from a study of shared clonotypes between healthy human individuals. Study outcomes and limitations: The low donor count limited represented genetic and exposure-history diversity. Unshared clonotypes carried lower generation probabilities than those common to all four donors.

V was pared by 4 bases and J by 4 bases, with 7 bases of the junction left unmatched. The CDR3 runs to 15 residues. Germline loops: CDR1 ENHRY, CDR2 SYGVKD. Produced via immunoSEQ multiplex PCR; TCRdb's table is partial and in-frame only. Of about 2.3 million clones listed, roughly 92% are singletons. The sequence derives from a man aged 18 to 29 in good health. Some clones in this sample may be carry-over from other donors' samples. Input material: naive CD4+ T cells from PBMCs. Subset defined: CD45RA+ positively selected. The chain has TRBV10-3 and TRBJ1-5; TRBD1 matches 7 bases. CDR3 amino acids: CAISARDSPNQPQHF. The CDR3 DNA is TGTGCCATCAGTGCCCGGGACAGCCCAAATCAGCCCCAGCATTTT.